The clone carrying this T cell receptor beta chain was picked up a small number of times. The antigen is unknown. TCRdb re-analysed the 5' RACE reads in MiXCR, keeping a single row per CDR3 protein. Of about 430,000 distinct CDR3 sequences detected, over 15% appear once; the ten largest clones hold under 25%. The data were obtained in a study of T-cell memory formation after mild COVID-19. As for the study in general: In these data, TCR clusters were largely donor specific.

The study's findings and limits: Contracting CD4+ clones were located mainly in CM and EM, and CD8+ clones in EMRA. Pre-infection memory held some responding clones, suggesting pre-existing cross-reactive T cells responded. Later expanders leaned toward CD4+, whereas clones contracting from day 15 to 85 were balanced CD4/CD8.

The sequencing sample was made of PBMCs or a T cell subset sorted from them (not recorded which). The sequence was collected from a man between 18 and 29 years old who had mild COVID-19 (a few samples of this study predate the infection). Cell type and time point are not known.

Here the CDR3 DNA reads TGTGCCAGCAGACAAAGGGGCCAACCCGATGGCTACACCTTC. It translates to CASRQRGQPDGYTF. J is TRBJ1-2 and V is TRBV6-1; possible D gene TRBD1, 5 bases. Germline V gene lookup returns CDR1 MNHNS and CDR2 SASEGT. The ends were cut back, 6 bases at V and 6 bases at J, with 17 bases in the middle. The CDR3 totals 14 residues.